The 23 T cell receptor beta chains below all came from one sample that was sequenced in a study of T cell changes during pregnancy in multiple sclerosis. Using immunoSEQ multiplex PCR, the repertoire was profiled, and TCRdb retains in-frame clones only, with some absent. The table has around 50,000 clones, about 92% seen once. This sample comprised CD8+ T cells from peripheral blood mononuclear cells, obtained in the second trimester of pregnancy. All receptors derive from a female donor with multiple sclerosis, enrolled in a pregnancy study.

The chain combines TRBV6-4 with TRBJ1-2; D ambiguous. V dropped 6 bases and J dropped 2 bases, with 10 bases sitting between them. The CDR3 extends over 13 amino acids. Germline-derived CDR1 and CDR2 are MRHNA and SNTAGT. The CDR3 DNA reads as TGTGCCAGCAGCCTCGACGGGAACTATGGCTACACCTTC. Translating it yields CASSLDGNYGYTF.

This CDR3 is CASRESVYSNQPQHF. The CDR3 DNA reads as TGTGCCAGCAGAGAATCAGTATATAGCAATCAGCCCCAGCATTTT. J is TRBJ1-5 and V is TRBV6-5, with unresolved D. The germline V gene encodes CDR1 MNHEY and CDR2 SVGAGI. There are 15 residues in the CDR3. V was trimmed by 6 bases and J by 0 bases, leaving 12 bases between them.

The chain employs TRBV7-9 and TRBJ1-1; TRBD1 agrees at 7 bases. Germline V gene lookup returns CDR1 SEHNR and CDR2 FQNEAQ (reference sequence). The CDR3 extends over 16 amino acids. Trimming at V came to 6 bases and at J to 0 bases, leaving 10 bases not matched to a gene. Written as DNA, the CDR3 is TGTGCCAGCAGAGGTCCGGGACAGTTCTTGAACACTGAAGCTTTCTTT. This sequence encodes CASRGPGQFLNTEAFF.

This sequence joins TRBV27 and TRBJ2-5, with 15 bases matching TRBD2. The germline CDR1 and CDR2 sequences are MNHEY and SMNVEV (reference sequence). Losses at the gene ends were 5 bases for V and 3 bases for J; bases not matched to a gene: 7. The CDR3 length is 17 residues. The CDR3 here is CASSPWGLAGGKETQYF. CDR3 coding DNA: TGTGCCAGCAGTCCTTGGGGACTAGCGGGGGGAAAAGAGACCCAGTACTTC.

V and J are TRBV6-4 and TRBJ2-1, with D possibly being TRBD2 (5 bases). Germline CDR1 MRHNA, CDR2 SNTAGT. Trimming cost V 0 bases and J 6 bases, with 6 bases left between them. The CDR3 has 13 amino acids. For the CDR3, the DNA is TGTGCCAGCAGTGACTCACGGGGCAATGAGCAGTTCTTC. It codes for CASSDSRGNEQFF.

This chain uses TRBV27 with TRBJ1-2; a possible D gene is TRBD1 (6 bases). Germline lookup yields CDR1 MNHEY and CDR2 SMNVEV (reference sequence). The CDR3 consists of 15 residues. V was pared by 6 bases and J by 5 bases, with 19 bases between. The CDR3 spells CASREGGGRGYGYTF. DNA of the CDR3: TGTGCCAGCAGGGAGGGAGGGGGGAGAGGGTATGGCTACACCTTC.

V is TRBV7-6 and J is TRBJ2-5; the D is unclear. This CDR3 comprises 13 residues. V was cut by 4 bases and J by 0 bases, with 6 bases left in between. The germline CDR1 and CDR2 sequences are SGHVS and FNYEAQ. The CDR3 DNA follows: TGTGCCAGCAGCTCCCGGTACCAAGAGACCCAGTACTTC. This codes for CASSSRYQETQYF.

This clone was observed a few times. This CDR3 reads CASTTTGPGYTF. The CDR3 DNA is TGTGCCAGTACTACGACAGGGCCTGGCTACACCTTC. The rearrangement joins TRBV19 to TRBJ1-2; 7 bases are a match to TRBD1. Germline values: CDR1 LNHDA, CDR2 SQIVND (reference sequence). After removal of 7 bases from V and 7 bases from J, the junction contained 6 bases not matched to a gene. The CDR3 is 12 amino acids.

The sample holds a few counts of this clone. V usage is TRBV10-3 and J usage is TRBJ1-6, with D perhaps TRBD1 (5 bases). Germline V gene data show CDR1 as ENHRY and CDR2 as SYGVKD. Trimming pared 2 bases from V and 12 bases from J, leaving 20 bases between. This CDR3 has 16 amino acids. CDR3 sequence reads: CAISETDSAGYRPLHF. CDR3 sequence (DNA): TGTGCCATCAGTGAGACAGACAGTGCAGGATACCGACCCCTCCACTTT.

The CDR3 DNA reads TGTGCCAGCAGTCCGGGAGGTGCTAAAGAGCCGGCTAACTATGGCTACACCTTC. This codes for CASSPGGAKEPANYGYTF. This sequence joins TRBV14 and TRBJ1-2; D is unclear. Trimming took off 6 bases at V and 0 bases at J, with 23 bases between the two ends. This CDR3 spans 18 amino acids. Looked up from germline, CDR1 is SGHDN and CDR2 is FVKESK.

The rearrangement joins TRBV11-2 to TRBJ2-3; D unresolved. From germline, CDR1 is SGHAT and CDR2 FQNNGV. This CDR3 spans 13 amino acids. V was clipped by 5 bases and J by 4 bases, with 10 bases between them. Written as DNA, the CDR3 is TGTGCCAGCAGCCCAGGTTGGCCAGATACGCAGTATTTT. Its translation is CASSPGWPDTQYF.

The chain uses TRBV7-9 and TRBJ1-2; 8 bases align to TRBD1. Losses at the gene ends were 4 bases for V and 2 bases for J; bases not matched to a gene: 9. The CDR3 runs to 16 residues. CDR1 is SEHNR, CDR2 FQNEAQ, per germline (reference sequence). CDR3 sequence (DNA): TGTGCCAGCAGCTCCCCGATGGACAGGGAAAACTATGGCTACACCTTC. Protein: CASSSPMDRENYGYTF.

The chain has TRBV28 and TRBJ2-3; TRBD2 agrees at 7 bases. The length of the CDR3 is 16 residues. V lost 4 bases to trimming and J lost 1 base; unmatched junction nucleotides: 8. The V gene's germline CDR1 is MDHEN and CDR2 SYDVKM. The CDR3 coding sequence is TGTGCCAGCAGTTCCCCCCCGGGGAGGGGCACAGATACGCAGTATTTT. It translates to CASSSPPGRGTDTQYF.

The rearrangement links TRBV19 to TRBJ1-2; D may be TRBD1 (5 bases). Trimming left V 7 bases short and J 2 bases short, with 17 bases between. The germline gives CDR1 LNHDA, CDR2 SQIVND (reference sequence). CDR3 size: 15 residues. CDR3 DNA: TGTGCCAGTACCCCTGGGGGGGGTCGGAACTATGGCTACACCTTC. Encoded protein: CASTPGGGRNYGYTF. Full variable domain (outside the CDR3, taken from reference TRBV19 and TRBJ1-2): DGGITQSPKYLFRKEGQNVTLSCEQNLNHDAMYWYRQDPGQGLRLIYYSQIVNDFQKGDIAEGYSVSREKKESFPLTVTSAQKNPTAFYLCASTPGGGRNYGYTFGSGTRLTVV.

The chain carries TRBV7-9 and TRBJ1-3; 9 nucleotides agree with TRBD1. With 3 bases clipped from V and 3 bases from J, the junction kept 6 bases outside the gene matches. This CDR3 is built from 16 residues. CDR1 SEHNR and CDR2 FQNEAQ come from the germline V gene (reference sequence). The CDR3 loop reads CASSLATGGLGNTIYF. CDR3 sequence (DNA): TGTGCCAGCAGCTTGGCCACAGGGGGCCTTGGAAACACCATATATTTT.

This clone was picked up one time. The genes are TRBV7-7 and TRBJ2-1; TRBD2 agrees at 11 bases. Germline V gene lookup returns CDR1 SSHAT and CDR2 FNYEAQ (reference sequence). V dropped 1 base and J dropped 7; count of bases not matched to a gene: 6. The CDR3 has 16 residues. In nucleotides, the CDR3 is TGTGCCAGCAGCTTAGGTCCGGGACTAGCGGCGAATGAGCAGTTCTTC. This encodes CASSLGPGLAANEQFF.

The J gene is TRBJ2-7, the V gene TRBV4-2, with 9 bases matching TRBD2. The CDR3 contains 15 residues. Trimming cost V 1 base and J 0 bases; bases outside gene matches: 1. CDR1 LGHNA and CDR2 YNFKEQ come from the germline V gene. The CDR3 protein is CASSQVAGVSYEQYF. CDR3 bases: TGTGCCAGCAGCCAAGTAGCGGGGGTCTCCTACGAGCAGTACTTC.

This sequence joins TRBV27 and TRBJ1-5; 9 bases fit TRBD1. Germline V gene data show CDR1 as MNHEY and CDR2 as SMNVEV (reference sequence). V dropped 8 bases and J dropped 7; count of bases not matched to a gene: 9. The CDR3 covers 14 residues. The CDR3 DNA is TGTGCCAGCCGACAGGGGGTACGATCGCAGCCCCAGCATTTT. Its protein is CASRQGVRSQPQHF.

Only one count was recorded for this clone. The J gene is TRBJ2-7, the V gene TRBV27; 13 bases fit TRBD2. The ends lost 5 bases at V and 3 bases at J; junction bases unmatched: 10. The CDR3 is 17 residues long. Germline lookup yields CDR1 MNHEY and CDR2 SMNVEV (reference sequence). DNA of the CDR3: TGTGCCAGCAGTCCCGTACCGGGACTAGCGGGAAGCTACGAGCAGTACTTC. It encodes CASSPVPGLAGSYEQYF.

The chain recombines TRBV7-3 with TRBJ2-5; TRBD1 matches 8 bases. The germline V gene encodes CDR1 SGHTA and CDR2 FQGTGA. This CDR3 is 16 amino acids long. The V and J ends lost 5 bases and 4 bases, in that order; junction bases with no gene match: 12. This chain's CDR3 is CASSPLGRGQGETQYF. CDR3 coding DNA: TGTGCCAGCAGCCCCCTGGGCAGGGGGCAGGGAGAGACCCAGTACTTC.

This clone was detected once. The chain links TRBV6-5 to TRBJ2-5; 7 nucleotides match TRBD1. CDR3 length: 15 residues. Trimming cost V 4 bases and J 5 bases; bases outside gene matches: 10. The germline V gene encodes CDR1 MNHEY and CDR2 SVGAGI. The CDR3 nucleotides read TGTGCCAGCAGTTCCTGGACAGGCCTAGAGGAGACCCAGTACTTC. This gives the protein CASSSWTGLEETQYF.

This rearrangement joins TRBV5-1 to TRBJ2-2; 9 bases line up with TRBD2. There are 19 residues in the CDR3. The V segment lost 0 bases and the J segment 4 bases; nucleotides outside the gene matches: 13. The germline CDR1 and CDR2 sequences are SGHRS and YFSETQ. The CDR3 nucleotides read TGCGCCAGCAGCTTGGTGTCTTTAGCGGGGGCCCCCGCCACCGGGGAGCTGTTTTTT. Encoded protein: CASSLVSLAGAPATGELFF.

The chain couples TRBV29-1 to TRBJ2-2; the match to TRBD2 covers 7 bases. The length of the CDR3 is 15 residues. Germline CDR1 SQVTM, CDR2 ANQGSEA. V trimming: 3 bases; J trimming: 6 bases; junction bases outside the gene matches: 10. The CDR3 DNA sequence: TGCAGCGTTGAGGGCGGGGGAGGGGAGTCCGGGGAGCTGTTTTTT. As protein: CSVEGGGGESGELFF.